The 17 T cell receptor beta chains below come from one sample, sequenced in a study of blood T cell repertoires in COVID-19. The method was immunoSEQ multiplex PCR; TCRdb's version includes in-frame clones alone and lacks a portion of them. The table lists fewer than 250,000 clones, 83% of them singletons. Sample: peripheral blood. Every receptor here comes from a human donor in a cohort sampled during active COVID-19.

The J gene is TRBJ1-6, the V gene TRBV7-3, with 7 bases fitting TRBD1. The CDR3 is made up of 15 amino acids. Losses at the gene ends were 5 bases for V and 9 bases for J; bases not matched to a gene: 10. Germline V lookup: CDR1 SGHTA, CDR2 FQGTGA. Here the CDR3 reads CASSMTGSSSSPLHF. The CDR3, as DNA: TGTGCCAGCAGCATGACAGGGTCTTCTAGTTCACCCCTCCACTTT.

CDR3 in DNA: TGTGCCAGCAGCTCACCAACAGGGAATGAGCAGTTCTTC. Translated, it gives CASSSPTGNEQFF. The chain has TRBV7-3 and TRBJ2-1, with D perhaps matching TRBD1 (6 bases). The CDR3 loop spans 13 amino acids. With 4 bases removed from V and 7 bases from J, the gap between germline ends came to 11 bases. The V gene's germline CDR1 is SGHTA and CDR2 FQGTGA.

V and J are TRBV19 and TRBJ1-6, with 7 bases aligning to TRBD1. Germline trimming cut 5 bases from V and 5 bases from J; bases unmatched to any gene: 6. Per the germline V gene, CDR1 is LNHDA and CDR2 is SQIVND (reference sequence). The length of the CDR3 is 15 residues. The CDR3 region is CASSPRGRHNSPLHF. The CDR3 bases are TGTGCCAGTAGTCCGAGGGGGCGTCATAATTCACCCCTCCACTTT.

This CDR3 is CASSLAPSQPQHF. In nucleotides, the CDR3 is TGTGCCAGCAGCTTAGCGCCGAGCCAGCCCCAGCATTTT. V usage is TRBV7-6 and J usage is TRBJ1-5, with unresolved D. The CDR3 has 13 amino acids. The V and J ends lost 0 bases and 7 bases respectively, with 7 bases between them. Per germline, CDR1 SGHVS and CDR2 FNYEAQ.

V gene TRBV19 combines with J gene TRBJ1-3; D might be TRBD1 (6 bases). Germline CDR1 is LNHDA and CDR2 is SQIVND (reference sequence). Trimming cost V 6 bases and J 0 bases, with 15 bases left between them. This CDR3 is built from 16 residues. The CDR3 nucleotides are TGTGCCAGTAGCCCGTGGGACAAAAGCTCTGGAAACACCATATATTTT. Its translation is CASSPWDKSSGNTIYF. The full variable domain, its missing parts supplied by reference TRBV19 and TRBJ1-3, is DGGITQSPKYLFRKEGQNVTLSCEQNLNHDAMYWYRQDPGQGLRLIYYSQIVNDFQKGDIAEGYSVSREKKESFPLTVTSAQKNPTAFYLCASSPWDKSSGNTIYFGEGSWLTVV.

The J gene is TRBJ2-5, the V gene TRBV6-5; 8 bases map to TRBD2. Germline trimming cut 6 bases from V and 10 bases from J; bases unmatched to any gene: 16. CDR3 length equals 15 residues. Germline CDR1 and CDR2: MNHEY and SVGAGI. The CDR3 is CASRPAGRAGAIQYF. The CDR3, as DNA: TGTGCCAGCAGACCTGCCGGGCGAGCGGGAGCAATCCAGTACTTC.

The chain recombines TRBV11-2 with TRBJ2-1, with D uncertain. The V end was cut by 4 bases, the J end by 5 bases, with 15 bases between. Germline V gene sequence: CDR1 SGHAT, CDR2 FQNNGV. The CDR3 loop spans 15 amino acids. CDR3 in DNA: TGTGCCAGCAGCTCAAGGCTAGAGTATAACAATGAGCAGTTCTTC. It codes for CASSSRLEYNNEQFF.

The rearrangement uses TRBV30 and TRBJ1-4; TRBD1 aligns across 8 bases. This CDR3 has 18 residues. The germline V gene encodes CDR1 GTSNPN and CDR2 SVGIG (reference sequence). The V and J ends lost 2 bases and 8 bases, in that order; junction bases with no gene match: 19. CDR3: CAWSSSGTGLRSVEKLFF. CDR3 DNA: TGTGCCTGGAGTTCATCCGGGACAGGACTACGGTCCGTGGAAAAACTGTTTTTT.

The chain joins TRBV3-1 (or the pseudogene TRBV3-2) to TRBJ2-3, with 8 bases identical to TRBD2. Germline V lookup: CDR1 LGHDT, CDR2 YNNKEL (reference sequence). V was clipped by 1 base and J by 8 bases; unmatched bases: 8. The CDR3 is made up of 15 amino acids. DNA of the CDR3: TGTGCCAGCAGCCAAGCGGGACTAGGCCCGGGTACGCAGTATTTT. Translated: CASSQAGLGPGTQYF.

The chain has TRBV5-1 and TRBJ2-7; TRBD1 agrees at 9 bases. The germline CDR1 and CDR2 sequences are SGHRS and YFSETQ. The CDR3 is made up of 14 amino acids. The V and J ends lost 3 bases and 9 bases, in that order; junction bases with no gene match: 10. The DNA for the CDR3 is TGCGCCAGCAGCTCACGCCCGGACAGGGGCCGGCAGTACTTC. Translated, it gives CASSSRPDRGRQYF.

The chain links TRBV28 to TRBJ2-6; 10 bases agree with TRBD1. This CDR3 has 20 amino acids. CDR1 is MDHEN, CDR2 SYDVKM, per germline. The V gene end was trimmed by 5 bases and the J gene end by 1 base; junction bases not matched to a gene: 14. The CDR3 bases are TGTGCCAGCAGTGCCATAAAGGTGGGACAGGGGACTTCTGGGGCCAACGTCCTGACTTTC. It translates to CASSAIKVGQGTSGANVLTF.

This chain uses TRBV27 with TRBJ1-1; weak D call: TRBD1 (6 bases). Trimming took off 5 bases at V and 5 bases at J, with 9 bases between the two ends. Germline CDR1 is MNHEY and CDR2 is SMNVEV (reference sequence). This CDR3 spans 12 amino acids. In DNA form, the CDR3 reads TGTGCCAGCAGTAACAGGGAGACTGAAGCTTTCTTT. Its protein product is CASSNRETEAFF.

This chain uses TRBV14 with TRBJ2-1; the D gene is possibly TRBD1 (6 bases). The CDR3 contains 18 residues. V dropped 1 base and J dropped 0 bases, with 16 bases sitting between them. Per the germline V gene, CDR1 is SGHDN and CDR2 is FVKESK. CDR3 protein: CASSQGQGRGFSYNEQFF. Here the CDR3 DNA reads TGTGCCAGCAGCCAAGGACAAGGTAGGGGGTTCTCCTACAATGAGCAGTTCTTC.

The chain links TRBV15 to TRBJ2-3; 8 nucleotides line up with TRBD2. Trimming took 5 bases from V and 0 from J; bases not matched to a gene: 4. The CDR3 sequence is 15 residues long. From germline, CDR1 is LNHNV and CDR2 YYDKDF (reference sequence). CDR3 residues: CATSPGLASTDTQYF. In nucleotides, the CDR3 is TGTGCCACCAGCCCAGGACTAGCAAGCACAGATACGCAGTATTTT.

The chain uses TRBV30 and TRBJ1-1, with 7 nucleotides matching TRBD1. The CDR3 extends over 13 amino acids. Germline V gene data show CDR1 as GTSNPN and CDR2 as SVGIG (reference sequence). The CDR3 spells CACGTAVNTEAFF. The CDR3 nucleotides are TGTGCATGCGGGACAGCAGTAAACACTGAAGCTTTCTTT.

V gene TRBV10-3 combines with J gene TRBJ1-2; D not resolved. V was trimmed by 8 bases and J by 8 bases, leaving 18 bases between them. This CDR3 comprises 13 residues. CDR1 is ENHRY, CDR2 SYGVKD, per germline. The CDR3 DNA sequence: TGTGCCATCGGAGGAATGTCGCGGGCGGGCTACACCTTC. Translating gives CAIGGMSRAGYTF.

The V gene is TRBV19, the J gene TRBJ2-1, with 7 bases fitting TRBD2. The CDR3 extends over 14 amino acids. Per the germline V gene, CDR1 is LNHDA and CDR2 is SQIVND (reference sequence). Trimming cost V 6 bases and J 5 bases; bases outside gene matches: 7. DNA for the CDR3: TGTGCCAGTAGCCGCGGGAGTTCCGACAATGAGCAGTTCTTC. Translating gives CASSRGSSDNEQFF.